A selection of T cell receptor beta chains follows, all from one sample in a study of T cells in Graves' hyperthyroidism and ophthalmopathy. TCRdb re-derived calls from the multiplex PCR reads in MiXCR, one entry per CDR3 protein. The top ten hold around 8% of the sample, which has approximately 500,000 distinct CDR3 sequences, roughly 50% seen once. Material for sequencing was peripheral blood or thyroid tissue (not recorded which). Receptors were obtained from a young woman with Graves' hyperthyroidism. The CDR3 runs from the conserved cysteine through the conserved F or W. A D gene is named only where the DNA matches it firmly. Expanded clones are given a class, and other clones once, few, many or no size at all.

>TRBJ2-7|NA|many|TRBV5-1
TGCGCCAGCAGGCCGGGTAAGGGCGGCGAGCAGTACTTC
CASRPGKGGEQYF
>TRBJ1-2|TRBD1|NA|TRBV29-1
TGCAGCGTTGATCAGGGACGGGGACAGTACTATGGCTACACCTTC
CSVDQGRGQYYGYTF
>TRBJ2-7|NA|many|TRBV7-3
TGTGCCAGCAGCTTATTTGGCGGGCCGAGCTACGAGCAGTACTTC
CASSLFGGPSYEQYF
>TRBJ1-5|TRBD1|many|TRBV7-6
TGTGCCAGCAGCGCGACACAGGGGTACAATCAGCCCCAGCATTTT
CASSATQGYNQPQHF
>TRBJ1-2|NA|NA|TRBV7-9
TGTGCCAGCAGCCCCCAGGGTTTTAACTATGGCTACACCTTC
CASSPQGFNYGYTF
>TRBJ2-7|NA|many|TRBV2
TGTGCCAGCAGTCCAGACCCAGGGCTCCACGAGCAGTACTTC
CASSPDPGLHEQYF
>TRBJ1-2|TRBD1|few|TRBV5-1
TGCGCCAGCAGCTTGGAGACAGGGGGCTCTTATGGCTACACCTTC
CASSLETGGSYGYTF
>TRBJ1-5|NA|NA|TRBV10-1
TGCGCCAGCAGTGCTTTACGTGCCAGATATAGCAATCAGCCCCAGCATTTT
CASSALRARYSNQPQHF
>TRBJ2-7|TRBD1|many|TRBV6-5
TGTGCCAGCAGTCGCCTCCCGGGACAGATTATGGACGAGCAGTACTTC
CASSRLPGQIMDEQYF
>TRBJ1-1|NA|many|TRBV12-3/TRBV12-4
TGTGCCAGCAGTTTTGGTGGAGTGAACACTGAAGCTTTCTTT
CASSFGGVNTEAFF
>TRBJ1-1|TRBD1|few|TRBV6-5
TGTGCCAGCAGTTACGATCATGACAGGGGGACTGAAGCTTTCTTT
CASSYDHDRGTEAFF
>TRBJ1-4|NA|many|TRBV20-1
TGCAGTGCTAGGGCTCGACTAGATGAAAAACTGTTTTTT
CSARARLDEKLFF
>TRBJ1-1|NA|NA|TRBV7-9
TGTGCCAGCAGCTTAATATTCATCATGAACACTGAAGCTTTCTTT
CASSLIFIMNTEAFF
>TRBJ1-5|NA|many|TRBV5-6
TGTGCCAGCAGCTCACAGGACAGAGGTGGCAATCAGCCCCAGCATTTT
CASSSQDRGGNQPQHF
>TRBJ1-4|NA|NA|TRBV7-9
TGTGCCAGCAGCCCAGGAGGGGACAAAAAACTGTTTTTT
CASSPGGDKKLFF
>TRBJ2-7|TRBD1|NA|TRBV11-2
TGTGCCAGCAGCACCACGGGACAGGGAAGTTACGAGCAGTACTTC
CASSTTGQGSYEQYF
>TRBJ1-5|TRBD1|NA|TRBV7-3
TGTGCCAGCAGCTGGGACAGGTCCAATCAGCCCCAGCATTTT
CASSWDRSNQPQHF
>TRBJ2-7|TRBD2|NA|TRBV7-2
TGTGCCAGCAGCTCATGGACTAGCGAGAGGTATGAGCAGTACTTC
CASSSWTSERYEQYF
>TRBJ1-1|NA|few|TRBV27
TGTGCCAGCAGTTTAATGGGCGAAACTGAAGCTTTCTTT
CASSLMGETEAFF
>TRBJ2-1|TRBD1|NA|TRBV29-1
TGCAGCGTTGAAGTGACAGGGGTGAGCTCCTACAATGAGCAGTTCTTC
CSVEVTGVSSYNEQFF
>TRBJ1-1|TRBD1|many|TRBV19
TGTGCCAGTAGTCCCCCGACAGGGTTGAACACTGAAGCTTTCTTT
CASSPPTGLNTEAFF
>TRBJ1-1|NA|many|TRBV7-3
TGTGCCAGCAGCTTAGAGACAGTCACTGAAGCTTTCTTT
CASSLETVTEAFF
>TRBJ2-5|NA|NA|TRBV7-9
TGTGCCAGCAGCCAGGGTTGGGAGACCCAGTACTTC
CASSQGWETQYF
>TRBJ1-5|NA|once|TRBV29-1
TGCAGTTTCGGAGAGGGGGGTCAGCCCCAGCATTTT
CSFGEGGQPQHF
>TRBJ2-7|TRBD2|many|TRBV7-2
TGTGCCAGCAGCACCCACGATAGGGCTAGCGGGGCCCTGGGGCAGTACTTC
CASSTHDRASGALGQYF
>TRBJ2-1|NA|NA|TRBV24-1
TGTGCCACCAGTGATAGGAGGGAATCCTACAATGAGCAGTTCTTC
CATSDRRESYNEQFF
>TRBJ1-1|NA|NA|TRBV10-2
TGCGTCAGCAGTGAGGTCGTGAACACTGAAGCTTTCTTT
CVSSEVVNTEAFF
>TRBJ1-6|NA|many|TRBV5-8
TGTGCCAGCAGCTTGACCCGGGAGGGTAATTCACCCCTCCACTTT
CASSLTREGNSPLHF
>TRBJ2-5|NA|few|TRBV6-5
TGTGCCAGCAGTTACTCGGGGGGAGTTCAAGAGACCCAGTACTTC
CASSYSGGVQETQYF
>TRBJ1-2|NA|NA|TRBV20-1
TGCAGTGCTTCTGACAGCTATGGCTACACCTTC
CSASDSYGYTF
>TRBJ1-2|NA|NA|TRBV7-3
TGTGCCAGCAAGGGGCGGGACACTAACTATGGCTACACCTTC
CASKGRDTNYGYTF
>TRBJ1-3|NA|NA|TRBV13
TGTGCCAGCTCCCAAAATTTGGGCCCTAACTCTGGAAACACCATATATTTT
CASSQNLGPNSGNTIYF
>TRBJ1-2|NA|many|TRBV11-3
TGTGCCAGCAGCTTAGATGTCCGGGGCCATGGCTACACCTTC
CASSLDVRGHGYTF
>TRBJ2-7|TRBD2|NA|TRBV11-2
TGTGCCAGCACTCACGGTGGACTAGCGGGAGGCTACGAGCAGTACTTC
CASTHGGLAGGYEQYF
>TRBJ2-7|TRBD1|NA|TRBV6-2/TRBV6-3
TGTGCCAGCAGGAGGGACAGGGACTCCTACGGGCAGTACTTC
CASRRDRDSYGQYF
>TRBJ2-5|TRBD2|NA|TRBV10-1
TGCGCCAGCAGTGCACCTAGCGGGAGGGCGGAGACCCAGTACTTC
CASSAPSGRAETQYF
>TRBJ1-6|NA|NA|TRBV6-2/TRBV6-3
TGTGCCAGCAGCCGGGACAAACTCCACTTT
CASSRDKLHF
>TRBJ2-2|NA|many|TRBV2
TGTGCCAGCTCCCCCCGTCCAGGCACCGGGGAGCTGTTTTTT
CASSPRPGTGELFF
>TRBJ2-2|NA|many|TRBV10-3
TGTGCCATCACGGTAACAGCGAACACCGGGGAGCTGTTTTTT
CAITVTANTGELFF
>TRBJ1-5|TRBD1|once|TRBV20-1
TGCAGTGCTAGCTGGGACAGGGGGGCCTACGAGCATTTT
CSASWDRGAYEHF
>TRBJ2-7|TRBD2|NA|TRBV29-1
TGCAGCACCAAACGGGGGGGCTACACCTACGAGCAGTACTTC
CSTKRGGYTYEQYF
>TRBJ2-1|TRBD2|NA|TRBV7-3
TGTGCCAGCAGCTTAGGGCGGGAGACCTACAATGAGCAGTTCTTC
CASSLGRETYNEQFF
>TRBJ1-2|NA|NA|TRBV2
TGTGCCAGCCAGATGCGGGTCCTCGGGGGGCTCGGCTACACCTTC
CASQMRVLGGLGYTF
>TRBJ2-6|NA|NA|TRBV10-3
TGTGCCATCAGTGATCCAGCTGGGGCCAACGTCCCGACTTTC
CAISDPAGANVPTF
>TRBJ2-2|TRBD1|NA|TRBV9
TGTGCCAGCAGCCTAGGACAGGGACTGACGAACACCGGGGAGCTGTTTTTT
CASSLGQGLTNTGELFF
>TRBJ2-6|NA|NA|TRBV30
TGTGCCTGGAGCGACACTGCTGGGGCCAACGTCCTGACTTTC
CAWSDTAGANVLTF
>TRBJ2-5|TRBD1|NA|TRBV5-1
TGCGCCAGCAGCTTCAACAGGGGGAGTGAGACCCAGTACTTC
CASSFNRGSETQYF